The 20 T cell receptor beta chains below were found in one sample sequenced in a study of read filtering for tumor transcriptome and immune sequencing. Molecular barcoded adaptors covering alpha/delta and beta/gamma chains were used on approximately 400 ng RNA. TCRdb re-analysed the reads in MiXCR, keeping a single row per CDR3 protein. The table includes 40,000 or so distinct CDR3 sequences, roughly 15% detected once. Sequenced input: a population of CD138-negative cells sorted from bone marrow. Source of these receptors: a donor at least 40 years old with multiple myeloma.

This clonotype was detected ten times or more. The chain has TRBV6-2 or TRBV6-3 and TRBJ2-2; tentatively, D is TRBD1 (5 bases). Trimming took off 6 bases at V and 4 bases at J, with 15 bases between the two ends. The length of the CDR3 is 15 residues. The V gene's germline CDR1 is MNHEY and CDR2 SVGEGT. This CDR3 reads CASSTRVDSTGELFF. The DNA for the CDR3 is TGTGCCAGCAGCACCCGGGTAGACAGCACCGGGGAGCTGTTTTTT.

This clonotype was counted many times. The V and J genes are TRBV4-1 and TRBJ2-2, with unresolved D. Trimming cost V 3 bases and J 6 bases, with 11 bases left between them. The CDR3 spans 14 residues. Germline CDR1 MGHRA, CDR2 YSYEKL. The CDR3 here is CASSHLGGPGELFF. CDR3 bases: TGCGCCAGCAGCCACCTCGGTGGGCCCGGGGAGCTGTTTTTT.

This clonotype was seen repeatedly, ten times or more. The chain combines TRBV7-9 with TRBJ2-7; 10 bases are shared with TRBD2. The V gene's germline CDR1 is SEHNR and CDR2 FQNEAQ (reference sequence). J was trimmed by 3 bases and V by 5 bases; bases with no gene match: 1. The CDR3 runs 13 residues. The CDR3 sequence: CASSRLAGYEQYF. The DNA for the CDR3 is TGTGCCAGCAGCCGACTAGCGGGCTACGAGCAGTACTTC.

On this clonotype itself: The junction shows a germline mismatch at one end, possibly a read error. The chain employs TRBV6-2 or TRBV6-3 and TRBJ2-5, with D tentatively TRBD1 (6 bases). Germline V gives CDR1 MNHEY, CDR2 SVGEGT. The length of the CDR3 is 14 residues. The CDR3 protein is CDSSSGTSRETQYF. The CDR3 region has the DNA TGTGACAGCAGCTCCGGGACATCAAGAGAGACCCAGTACTTC.

The sample holds a few counts of this clonotype. Just one base apart from a much larger clone, this may be a read error. J is TRBJ1-2 and V is TRBV20-1; D remains unclear. Germline V gene data show CDR1 as DFQATT and CDR2 as SNEGSKA (reference sequence). The CDR3 has 12 amino acids. CDR3 DNA sequence: TGCAGTGCTACAAGAGCTAACTATGGCTACGCCTTC. This encodes CSATRANYGYAF.

This clonotype was recorded at least ten times. The chain couples TRBV12-3 or TRBV12-4 to TRBJ1-6; the D gene is possibly TRBD1 (5 bases). The CDR3 is 15 residues long. The V end lost 7 bases, the J end lost 7 bases, and 17 bases lay between the germline ends. CDR3 sequence: CASTNQGTLNSPLHF. CDR3 DNA: TGTGCCAGCACGAACCAGGGTACCCTGAATTCACCCCTCCACTTT.

Concerning this clonotype: One base away lies a much larger clone, so this may be a sequencing read error. The missing conserved phenylalanine or tryptophan at the end of this CDR3 makes a read error likely. The chain joins TRBV7-9 to TRBJ2-6; 7 bases are shared with TRBD2. CDR1 and CDR2 from the germline V gene are SEHNR and FQNEAQ (reference sequence). The CDR3 runs 19 residues. The ends lost 5 bases at V and 2 bases at J; junction bases unmatched: 15. As DNA, the CDR3 is TGTGCCAGCAGCCTTTACCCGGGACTAAAAAAAGCTGGGGCCAACGTCCTGACTTCC. Protein: CASSLYPGLKKAGANVLTS.

This clonotype has at least ten counts. The CDR3 carries no conserved terminal phenylalanine or tryptophan, so it likely arises from a read error. The chain combines TRBV15 with TRBJ2-1; D gene uncertain. The germline V gene encodes CDR1 LNHNV and CDR2 YYDKDF (reference sequence). The V gene lost 3 bases and the J gene lost 7 bases, with 10 bases spanning the gap. The CDR3 has 13 amino acids. The DNA for the CDR3 is TGTGCCACCAGCAGGGTCGTGGTTAATGAGCAGTTCTCC. Translation gives CATSRVVVNEQFS.

This clonotype was observed at least ten times. The chain carries TRBV4-3 and TRBJ2-1; possible D gene TRBD1, 6 bases. This CDR3 is built from 15 residues. Germline CDR1 is LGHNA and CDR2 is YSLEER. V lost 4 bases to trimming and J lost 2 bases, with 12 bases between them. For the CDR3, the DNA is TGCGCCAGCAGCCGAAAACAGGGAACCTACAATGAGCAGTTCTTC. Amino acid sequence: CASSRKQGTYNEQFF.

In its sample, this clonotype was seen many times. This chain connects TRBV19 to TRBJ1-5; the D gene is possibly TRBD1 (6 bases). Germline V gives CDR1 LNHDA, CDR2 SQIVND (reference sequence). The V end was cut by 6 bases, the J end by 7 bases, with 13 bases between. The CDR3 loop spans 13 amino acids. The CDR3 bases are TGTGCCAGTAGAAGCAGGGGAGGCCAGCCCCAGCATTTT. Translation: CASRSRGGQPQHF.

In its sample, this clonotype was seen many times. The chain carries TRBV20-1 and TRBJ2-7; D is perhaps TRBD1 (6 bases). This CDR3 has 12 amino acids. Germline V gene lookup returns CDR1 DFQATT and CDR2 SNEGSKA (reference sequence). The V end lost 5 bases, the J end lost 7 bases, and 15 bases lay between the germline ends. DNA for the CDR3: TGCAGTGCTGCGACAGGCGGCCTAGAGCAGTACTTC. Its protein product is CSAATGGLEQYF.

A word on this clonotype: A read error likely explains this, since a far larger clone differs by one base. The gene calls are TRBV6-1 and TRBJ2-3, with 8 positions matching TRBD2. CDR3 length: 15 residues. Germline V gene lookup returns CDR1 MNHNS and CDR2 SASEGT. V shed 9 bases and J 0 bases; nucleotides not matched to a gene: 8. The CDR3 reads CARSPGTSSTDTQYF. CDR3 sequence (DNA): TGTGCCAGGAGCCCCGGGACTAGTAGCACAGATACGCAGTATTTT.

This clonotype occurred many times. V is TRBV28 and J is TRBJ1-5; 7 bases agree with TRBD1. Germline CDR1 is MDHEN and CDR2 is SYDVKM. The CDR3 loop spans 13 amino acids. The V gene end was trimmed by 2 bases and the J gene end by 6 bases; junction bases not matched to a gene: 1. CDR3 sequence: CASSLRGPQPQHF. The CDR3 nucleotides read TGTGCCAGCAGTTTAAGGGGGCCTCAGCCCCAGCATTTT.

This clonotype was recorded many times. The gene calls are TRBV6-1 and TRBJ2-7; TRBD1 might be the D (6 bases). The CDR3 runs to 12 residues. The V gene's germline CDR1 is MNHNS and CDR2 SASEGT. The V and J ends lost 11 bases and 3 bases respectively, with 14 bases between them. CDR3 residues: CASDATGYEQYF. DNA of the CDR3: TGTGCCTCAGATGCGACAGGCTACGAGCAGTACTTC.

J is TRBJ2-1 and V is TRBV7-8; 10 nucleotides agree with TRBD1. Germline V gene sequence: CDR1 SGHVS, CDR2 FQNEAQ. The CDR3 is 16 amino acids. The V and J ends lost 3 bases and 4 bases, in that order; junction bases with no gene match: 6. CDR3 in amino acids: CASSLVGTGDYNEQFF. The CDR3 DNA reads TGTGCCAGCAGCTTGGTGGGGACAGGGGATTACAATGAGCAGTTCTTC.

This clonotype was recorded at least ten times. V gene TRBV7-2 combines with J gene TRBJ2-4; TRBD2 is a possible D gene (5 bases). CDR1 and CDR2 from the germline V gene are SGHTA and FQGNSA. The CDR3 contains 15 residues. V dropped 5 bases and J dropped 1 base, with 12 bases sitting between them. CDR3 DNA sequence: TGTGCCAGCAGCCGAGAGAGGGCGGCCAAAAACATTCAGTACTTC. This gives the protein CASSRERAAKNIQYF.

This clonotype was detected a few times. The chain uses TRBV27 and TRBJ2-3; TRBD2 aligns across 9 bases. This CDR3 is built from 16 residues. The V segment lost 5 bases and the J segment 5 bases; nucleotides outside the gene matches: 11. The germline V gene has CDR1 MNHEY and CDR2 SMNVEV (reference sequence). In DNA form, the CDR3 reads TGTGCCAGCAGTAAATATCCGAGCGGGAGGTTAGATACGCAGTATTTT. Translation: CASSKYPSGRLDTQYF.

In its sample, this clonotype ranks as medium-sized. The chain joins TRBV27 to TRBJ2-1; D is perhaps TRBD2 (6 bases). CDR1 is MNHEY, CDR2 SMNVEV, per germline (reference sequence). V was clipped by 7 bases and J by 8 bases, with 12 bases between them. CDR3 length: 12 amino acids. The CDR3: CASMGGYDEQFF. The CDR3 DNA reads TGTGCCAGCATGGGGGGATACGATGAGCAGTTCTTC.

This clonotype was recorded many times. V usage is TRBV27 and J usage is TRBJ2-1, with TRBD2 identical over 7 bases. The CDR3 is made up of 16 amino acids. Germline lookup yields CDR1 MNHEY and CDR2 SMNVEV (reference sequence). Trimming cost V 3 bases and J 0 bases; bases outside gene matches: 5. The DNA for the CDR3 is TGTGCCAGCAGTTTCAGGCGGGGGAGCTCCTACAATGAGCAGTTCTTC. As protein: CASSFRRGSSYNEQFF.

This clonotype was counted at least ten times. The chain employs TRBV4-2 and TRBJ2-5; perhaps TRBD2 as D (5 bases). The CDR3 has 18 amino acids. Germline CDR1 reads LGHNA; CDR2 reads YNFKEQ. Trimming shortened V by 0 bases and J by 2 bases, and 19 bases separated the two germline ends. DNA for the CDR3: TGTGCCAGCAGCCAAGATTTAAAGGGCGGAGCGGCTCAAGAGACCCAGTACTTC. Translated: CASSQDLKGGAAQETQYF.